Following are 20 T cell receptor beta chains from one sample sequenced in a study of cytotoxic CD8 clonotypes in ibrutinib-treated CLL. Only in-frame clones appear in the TCRdb table, and some are missing; sequencing was by immunoSEQ multiplex PCR. The sample lists roughly 220,000 clones, around 75% occurring once. This material consisted of PBMCs, taken after 12 months of ibrutinib treatment. These receptors all stem from a human donor with chronic lymphocytic leukemia.

The chain uses TRBV6-5 and TRBJ2-2; D gene unclear. The CDR3 sequence is 14 residues long. The germline V gene has CDR1 MNHEY and CDR2 SVGAGI. Trimming removed 2 bases from V and 5 bases from J, with 9 bases in between. CDR3 bases: TGTGCCAGCAGTTACCTTCAGAGAACCGGGGAGCTGTTTTTT. Its translation is CASSYLQRTGELFF.

This chain connects TRBV14 to TRBJ1-6; D call uncertain. CDR1 and CDR2 from the germline V gene are SGHDN and FVKESK. The CDR3 is 15 amino acids. The ends were cut back, 1 base at V and 5 bases at J, with 9 bases in the middle. The CDR3 loop reads CASSQVAGNNSPLHF. CDR3 sequence (DNA): TGTGCCAGCAGCCAAGTAGCTGGGAATAATTCACCCCTCCACTTT. The variable domain in full, with the rest retrieved from reference TRBV14 and TRBJ1-6, is EAGVTQFPSHSVIEKGQTVTLRCDPISGHDNLYWYRRVMGKEIKFLLHFVKESKQDESGMPNNRFLAERTGGTYSTLKVQPAELEDSGVYFCASSQVAGNNSPLHFGNGTRLTVT.

V and J are TRBV27 and TRBJ2-7, with D possibly called TRBD1 or TRBD2 (6 bases each). Trimming removed 5 bases at V and 1 base at J, with 12 bases between. This CDR3 is 14 amino acids long. From germline, CDR1 is MNHEY and CDR2 SMNVEV (reference sequence). DNA of the CDR3: TGTGCCAGCAGTCCAGGAGGGGGATCCTACGAGCAGTACTTC. Translated: CASSPGGGSYEQYF.

This clone has at least ten counts. In nucleotides, the CDR3 is TGTGCCAGCAGCCAAGCGGGGACAGAACTCTCCTATGGCTACACCTTC. This encodes CASSQAGTELSYGYTF. This chain uses TRBV4-2 with TRBJ1-2; 7 positions match TRBD1. The germline V gene encodes CDR1 LGHNA and CDR2 YNFKEQ. The J segment lost 4 bases and the V segment lost 1 base, leaving 9 bases of the junction unmatched. This CDR3 has 16 amino acids.

V gene TRBV5-1 combines with J gene TRBJ2-1, with 7 nucleotides matching TRBD2. Germline trimming cut 1 base from V and 5 bases from J; bases unmatched to any gene: 6. The V gene's germline CDR1 is SGHRS and CDR2 YFSETQ. The CDR3 contains 15 residues. CDR3 sequence (DNA): TGCGCCAGCAGCTTGCTGAGCGGGGCCAACAATGAGCAGTTCTTC. Its protein product is CASSLLSGANNEQFF.

On this clone: Given a much more abundant clone one base away, this may be a read error. V is TRBV5-6 and J is TRBJ1-1, with D perhaps matching TRBD1 (5 bases). The CDR3 consists of 14 residues. V shed 0 bases and J shed 0 bases, with 6 bases lying between them. Germline V gene lookup returns CDR1 SGHDT and CDR2 YYEEEE. The CDR3 coding sequence is TGTGCCAGCAGCTTGGGACAGATGAACACTGAAGCTTTCTTT. Amino acid sequence: CASSLGQMNTEAFF. Supplemented by reference TRBV5-6 and TRBJ1-1, the full variable domain reads DAGVTQSPTHLIKTRGQQVTLRCSPKSGHDTVSWYQQALGQGPQFIFQYYEEEERQRGNFPDRFSGHQFPNYSSELNVNALLLGDSALYLCASSLGQMNTEAFFGQGTRLTVV.

This clone was counted a few times. The rearrangement joins TRBV30 to TRBJ1-4, with D hard to call. The V end lost 4 bases, the J end lost 6 bases, and 12 bases lay between the germline ends. Germline lookup yields CDR1 GTSNPN and CDR2 SVGIG (reference sequence). The CDR3 is made up of 13 amino acids. The CDR3 region is CAWISRGHEKLFF. The CDR3 bases are TGTGCCTGGATCAGCCGCGGTCATGAAAAACTGTTTTTT.

The CDR3 DNA reads TGTGCCTGGAGGGGGCGGGGGTCAAGTAACTATGGCTACACCTTC. Encoded protein: CAWRGRGSSNYGYTF. The rearrangement joins TRBV30 to TRBJ1-2; D possibly corresponds to TRBD1 (5 bases). Trimming pared 3 bases from V and 1 base from J, leaving 15 bases between. Germline V gene lookup returns CDR1 GTSNPN and CDR2 SVGIG (reference sequence). This CDR3 spans 15 amino acids.

This clone was found a few times. The V and J genes are TRBV5-1 and TRBJ1-6, with 11 bases identical to TRBD1. The CDR3 runs 18 residues. V trimming: 7 bases; J trimming: 1 base; junction bases outside the gene matches: 10. Germline V gene data show CDR1 as SGHRS and CDR2 as YFSETQ. The CDR3, as DNA: TGCGCCAGCCGATGGACAGGGGGCTCGACGTCCTATAATTCACCCCTCCACTTT. It specifies CASRWTGGSTSYNSPLHF. The complete variable domain, with remaining parts taken from reference TRBV5-1 and TRBJ1-6, reads KAGVTQTPRYLIKTRGQQVTLSCSPISGHRSVSWYQQTPGQGLQFLFEYFSETQRNKGNFPGRFSGRQFSNSRSEMNVSTLELGDSALYLCASRWTGGSTSYNSPLHFGNGTRLTVT.

V is TRBV30 and J is TRBJ1-1; D is undetermined. Germline V gene data show CDR1 as GTSNPN and CDR2 as SVGIG (reference sequence). The CDR3 totals 12 residues. Trimming cost V 2 bases and J 6 bases, with 10 bases left between them. In DNA, the CDR3 is TGTGCCTGGAGTACACGAAGCCCTGAAGCTTTCTTT. It codes for CAWSTRSPEAFF.

The chain joins TRBV19 to TRBJ1-2; D is undetermined. Per the germline V gene, CDR1 is LNHDA and CDR2 is SQIVND (reference sequence). With 3 bases removed from V and 4 bases from J, the gap between germline ends came to 12 bases. This CDR3 spans 14 amino acids. The CDR3 region is CASSIGGSFYGYTF. The CDR3 DNA sequence: TGTGCCAGTAGTATTGGAGGTTCATTCTATGGCTACACCTTC.

This clone occurred a few times. The chain has TRBV5-6 and TRBJ1-5; D is ambiguous. CDR3 length: 12 amino acids. Germline CDR1 SGHDT, CDR2 YYEEEE. V was clipped by 4 bases and J by 6 bases, with 8 bases between them. The CDR3 reads CASSHDGQPQHF. The CDR3 nucleotides are TGTGCCAGCAGCCACGATGGTCAGCCCCAGCATTTT.

J is TRBJ1-4 and V is TRBV5-1; maybe TRBD1 (5 bases). CDR3 length: 16 amino acids. In germline, CDR1 is SGHRS, CDR2 YFSETQ. V shed 4 bases and J shed 5 bases, with 18 bases lying between them. CDR3 DNA: TGCGCCAGCAGCGGGGACCCGGACACTGAAAATGAAAAACTGTTTTTT. Its translation is CASSGDPDTENEKLFF.

This chain joins TRBV30 and TRBJ2-5; D possibly corresponds to TRBD2 (5 bases). Deletions cut 0 bases from V and 9 bases from J, with 14 bases between. Germline CDR1 and CDR2: GTSNPN and SVGIG (reference sequence). The CDR3 covers 13 residues. CDR3 nucleotide sequence: TGTGCCTGGAGTGTACCCCCGCTACTAGCCCAGTACTTC. Amino acid sequence: CAWSVPPLLAQYF.

CDR3 in amino acids: CASSHEYGGSAWNTEAFF. The CDR3 DNA reads as TGCGCCAGCAGCCATGAATACGGGGGTTCCGCTTGGAACACTGAAGCTTTCTTT. The rearrangement uses TRBV4-3 and TRBJ1-1, with D perhaps TRBD1 (5 bases). The CDR3 spans 18 residues. The germline V and J ends were trimmed by 3 bases and 1 base, with 21 bases remaining between them. Germline V gene sequence: CDR1 LGHNA, CDR2 YSLEER.

The V gene is TRBV18, the J gene TRBJ1-2; no firm D call. This CDR3 has 14 amino acids. The germline V gene encodes CDR1 KGHSH and CDR2 LQKENI. Between the trimmed V and J ends, which lost 2 bases and 2 bases, there was a span of 9 bases. The CDR3 loop reads CASSPGKGNYGYTF. The CDR3 DNA is TGTGCCAGCTCACCAGGGAAGGGAAACTATGGCTACACCTTC.

Notes on this clone: The same CDR3 is also encoded by other DNA sequences in this sample. The chain is built from TRBV7-2 and TRBJ2-7; the D is unclear. Germline values: CDR1 SGHTA, CDR2 FQGNSA. Trimming shortened V by 1 base and J by 2 bases, and 9 bases separated the two germline ends. This CDR3 is built from 14 residues. The CDR3 here is CASSLGRNTYEQYF. The CDR3 bases are TGTGCCAGCAGCTTAGGCAGGAACACCTACGAGCAGTACTTC.

This clone was counted a few times. The rearrangement joins TRBV28 to TRBJ1-2; unclear D gene. This CDR3 is 14 amino acids long. Germline V gives CDR1 MDHEN, CDR2 SYDVKM. Trimming removed 2 bases from V and 4 bases from J, with 11 bases in between. The CDR3 reads CASSLGVPGYGYTF. The CDR3 DNA sequence: TGTGCCAGCAGTTTAGGGGTGCCGGGCTATGGCTACACCTTC.

This chain uses TRBV6-6 with TRBJ2-7, with TRBD1 matching 11 bases. J lost 4 bases, V lost 6 bases, and 5 bases had no gene match. The germline CDR1 and CDR2 sequences are MNHNY and SVGAGI (reference sequence). The CDR3 extends over 14 amino acids. The CDR3 protein is CASSRGQGAYEQYF. Written as DNA, the CDR3 is TGTGCCAGCAGCCGCGGACAGGGGGCATACGAGCAGTACTTC.

The chain employs TRBV6-5 and TRBJ1-6; TRBD1 aligns across 11 bases. Germline loops: CDR1 MNHEY, CDR2 SVGAGI. The CDR3 has 15 residues. Trimming at V came to 5 bases and at J to 7 bases, leaving 4 bases not matched to a gene. CDR3 protein: CASSRGTGGNSPLHF. The CDR3 DNA reads as TGTGCCAGCAGTCGCGGGACAGGGGGAAATTCACCCCTCCACTTT.